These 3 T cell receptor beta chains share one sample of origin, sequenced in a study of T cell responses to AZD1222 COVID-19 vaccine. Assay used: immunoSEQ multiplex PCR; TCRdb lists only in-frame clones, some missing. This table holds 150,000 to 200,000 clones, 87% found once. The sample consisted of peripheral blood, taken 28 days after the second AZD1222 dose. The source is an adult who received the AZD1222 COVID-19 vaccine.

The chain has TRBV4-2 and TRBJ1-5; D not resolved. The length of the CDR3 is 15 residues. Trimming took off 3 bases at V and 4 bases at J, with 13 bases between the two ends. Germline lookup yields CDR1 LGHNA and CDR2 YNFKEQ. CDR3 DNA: TGTGCCAGCAGCCAGAATCACGGGGAGAATCAGCCCCAGCATTTT. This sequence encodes CASSQNHGENQPQHF.

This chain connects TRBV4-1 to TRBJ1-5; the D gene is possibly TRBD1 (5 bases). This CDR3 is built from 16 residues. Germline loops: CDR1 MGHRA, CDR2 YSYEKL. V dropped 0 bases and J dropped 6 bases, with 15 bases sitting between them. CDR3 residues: CASSQDSGGIGQPQHF. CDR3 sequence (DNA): TGCGCCAGCAGCCAAGATTCCGGGGGGATCGGTCAGCCCCAGCATTTT.

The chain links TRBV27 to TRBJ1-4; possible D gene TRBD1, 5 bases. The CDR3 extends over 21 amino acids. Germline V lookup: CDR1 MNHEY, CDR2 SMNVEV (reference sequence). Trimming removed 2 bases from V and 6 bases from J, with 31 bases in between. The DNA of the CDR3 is TGTGCCAGCAGTTTACGGGGCGGGCGTAGTTCTCGGAGTGGCTTCGATGAAAAACTGTTTTTT. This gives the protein CASSLRGGRSSRSGFDEKLFF.